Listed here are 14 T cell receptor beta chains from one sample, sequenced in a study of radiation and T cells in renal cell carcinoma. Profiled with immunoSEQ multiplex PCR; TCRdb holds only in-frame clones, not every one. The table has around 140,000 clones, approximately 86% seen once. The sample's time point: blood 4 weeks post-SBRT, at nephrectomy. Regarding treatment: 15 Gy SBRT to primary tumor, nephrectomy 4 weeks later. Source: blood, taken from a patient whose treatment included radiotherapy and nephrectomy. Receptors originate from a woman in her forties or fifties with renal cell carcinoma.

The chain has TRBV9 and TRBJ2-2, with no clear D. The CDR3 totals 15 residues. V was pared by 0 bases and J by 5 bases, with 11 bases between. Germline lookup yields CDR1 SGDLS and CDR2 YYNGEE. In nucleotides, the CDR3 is TGTGCCAGCAGCGTAGATGGTTTAAGTACCGGGGAGCTGTTTTTT. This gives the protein CASSVDGLSTGELFF. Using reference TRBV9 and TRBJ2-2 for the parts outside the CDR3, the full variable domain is DSGVTQTPKHLITATGQRVTLRCSPRSGDLSVYWYQQSLDQGLQFLIQYYNGEERAKGNILERFSAQQFPDLHSELNLSSLELGDSALYFCASSVDGLSTGELFFGEGSRLTVL.

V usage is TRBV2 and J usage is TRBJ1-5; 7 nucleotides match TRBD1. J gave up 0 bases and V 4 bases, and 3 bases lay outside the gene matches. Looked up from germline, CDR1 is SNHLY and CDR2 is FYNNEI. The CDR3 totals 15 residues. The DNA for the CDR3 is TGTGCCAGCAGTGCGACAGGGAATAGCAATCAGCCCCAGCATTTT. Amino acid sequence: CASSATGNSNQPQHF. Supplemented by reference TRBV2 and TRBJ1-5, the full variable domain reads EPEVTQTPSHQVTQMGQEVILRCVPISNHLYFYWYRQILGQKVEFLVSFYNNEISEKSEIFDDQFSVERPDGSNFTLKIRSTKLEDSAMYFCASSATGNSNQPQHFGDGTRLSIL.

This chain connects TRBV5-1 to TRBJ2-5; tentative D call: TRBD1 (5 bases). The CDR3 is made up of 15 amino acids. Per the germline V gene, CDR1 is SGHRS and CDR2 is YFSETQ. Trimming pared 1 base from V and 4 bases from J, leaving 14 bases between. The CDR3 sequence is CASSLNYQGGETQYF. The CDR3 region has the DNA TGCGCCAGCAGCTTGAACTACCAGGGTGGAGAGACCCAGTACTTC.

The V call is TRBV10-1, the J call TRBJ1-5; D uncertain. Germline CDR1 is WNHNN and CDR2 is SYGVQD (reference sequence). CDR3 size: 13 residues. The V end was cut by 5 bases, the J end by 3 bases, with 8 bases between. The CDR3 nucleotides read TGCGCCAGCAGTACAGAGTTCAATCAGCCCCAGCATTTT. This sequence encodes CASSTEFNQPQHF.

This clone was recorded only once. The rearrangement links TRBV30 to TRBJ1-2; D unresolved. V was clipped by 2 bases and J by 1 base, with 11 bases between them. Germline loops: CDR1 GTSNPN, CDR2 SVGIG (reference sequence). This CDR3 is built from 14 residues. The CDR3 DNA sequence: TGTGCCTGGAGTCACGGACGGCTTAACTATGGCTACACCTTC. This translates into CAWSHGRLNYGYTF.

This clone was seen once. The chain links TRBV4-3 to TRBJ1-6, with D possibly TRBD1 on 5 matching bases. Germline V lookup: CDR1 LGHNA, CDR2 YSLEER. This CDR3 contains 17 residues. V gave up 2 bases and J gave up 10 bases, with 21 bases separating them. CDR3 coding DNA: TGCGCCAGCAGCCAATCGGGGTCAGGGAGAGTTGGGTCACCCCTCCACTTT. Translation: CASSQSGSGRVGSPLHF.

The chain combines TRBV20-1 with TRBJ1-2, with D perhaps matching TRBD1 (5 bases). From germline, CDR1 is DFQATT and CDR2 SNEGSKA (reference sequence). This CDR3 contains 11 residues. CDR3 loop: CSPDQGYGYTF. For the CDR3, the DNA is TGCAGCCCCGACCAGGGCTATGGCTACACCTTC.

CDR3: CASTKHGGLPYEQYF. Here the CDR3 DNA reads TGTGCCAGCACCAAACACGGGGGGCTACCATACGAGCAGTACTTC. This rearrangement joins TRBV6-4 to TRBJ2-7; D perhaps matches TRBD2 (7 bases). CDR1 is MRHNA, CDR2 SNTAGT, per germline. The CDR3 length is 15 residues. V dropped 7 bases and J dropped 4 bases, with 20 bases sitting between them.

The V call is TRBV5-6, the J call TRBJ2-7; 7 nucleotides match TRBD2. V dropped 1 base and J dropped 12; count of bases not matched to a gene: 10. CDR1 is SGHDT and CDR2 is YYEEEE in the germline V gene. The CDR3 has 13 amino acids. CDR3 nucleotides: TGTGCCAGCAGCTTGCGTTTGGCGGGAGTTATGTACTTC. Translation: CASSLRLAGVMYF.

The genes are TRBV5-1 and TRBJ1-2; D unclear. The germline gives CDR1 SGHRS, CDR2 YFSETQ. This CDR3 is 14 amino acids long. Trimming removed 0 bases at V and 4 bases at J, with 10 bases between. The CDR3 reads CASSLEVSLYGYTF. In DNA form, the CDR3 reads TGCGCCAGCAGCTTGGAGGTGAGCCTCTATGGCTACACCTTC.

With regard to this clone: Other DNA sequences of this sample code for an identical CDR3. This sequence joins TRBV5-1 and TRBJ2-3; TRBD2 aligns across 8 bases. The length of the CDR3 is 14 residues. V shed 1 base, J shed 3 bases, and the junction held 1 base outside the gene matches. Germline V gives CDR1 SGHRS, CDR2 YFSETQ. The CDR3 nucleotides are TGCGCCAGCAGCTTGACTAGCGGTACAGATACGCAGTATTTT. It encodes CASSLTSGTDTQYF.

The chain's CDR3 is CASTSVGQTQETQYF. As DNA, the CDR3 is TGCGCCAGCACCTCGGTGGGACAGACCCAAGAGACCCAGTACTTC. The rearrangement uses TRBV5-1 and TRBJ2-5, with 7 bases matching TRBD1. After removal of 6 bases from V and 1 base from J, the junction contained 9 bases not matched to a gene. Germline values: CDR1 SGHRS, CDR2 YFSETQ. This CDR3 contains 15 residues.

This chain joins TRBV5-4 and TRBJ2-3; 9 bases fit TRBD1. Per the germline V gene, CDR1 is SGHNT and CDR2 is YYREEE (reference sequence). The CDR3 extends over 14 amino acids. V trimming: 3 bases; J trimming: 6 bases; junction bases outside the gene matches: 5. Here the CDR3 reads CASSSGQGYDTQYF. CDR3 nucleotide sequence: TGTGCCAGCAGCTCGGGACAGGGTTACGATACGCAGTATTTT.

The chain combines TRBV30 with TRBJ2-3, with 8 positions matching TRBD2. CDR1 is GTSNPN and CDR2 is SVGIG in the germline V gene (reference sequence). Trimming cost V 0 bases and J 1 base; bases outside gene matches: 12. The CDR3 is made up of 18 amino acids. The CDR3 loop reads CAWSVFGGDFFGTDTQYF. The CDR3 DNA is TGTGCCTGGAGTGTATTCGGGGGGGACTTCTTTGGCACAGATACGCAGTATTTT.